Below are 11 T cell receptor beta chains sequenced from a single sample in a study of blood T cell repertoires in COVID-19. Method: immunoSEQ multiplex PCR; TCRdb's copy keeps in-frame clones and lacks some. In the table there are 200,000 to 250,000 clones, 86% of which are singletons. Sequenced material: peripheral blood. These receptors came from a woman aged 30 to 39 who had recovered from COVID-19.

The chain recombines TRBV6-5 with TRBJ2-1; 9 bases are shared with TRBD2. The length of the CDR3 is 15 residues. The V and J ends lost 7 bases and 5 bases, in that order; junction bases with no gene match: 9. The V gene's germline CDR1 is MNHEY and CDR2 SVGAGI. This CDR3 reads CASTVTSGHNNEQFF. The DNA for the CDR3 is TGTGCCAGCACCGTCACTAGCGGGCACAACAATGAGCAGTTCTTC.

The CDR3 sequence is CASSRMSVAYEQYF. In DNA form, the CDR3 reads TGTGCCAGCTCACGCATGAGTGTCGCCTACGAGCAGTACTTC. The chain employs TRBV18 and TRBJ2-7; D is ambiguous. Germline lookup yields CDR1 KGHSH and CDR2 LQKENI. CDR3 size: 14 residues. Trimming took off 4 bases at V and 2 bases at J, with 12 bases between the two ends.

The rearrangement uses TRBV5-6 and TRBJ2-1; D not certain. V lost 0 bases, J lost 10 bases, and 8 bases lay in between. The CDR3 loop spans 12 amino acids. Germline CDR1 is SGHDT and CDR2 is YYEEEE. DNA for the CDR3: TGTGCCAGCAGCTTGGAAGGAGAAGAGCAGTTCTTC. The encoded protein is CASSLEGEEQFF.

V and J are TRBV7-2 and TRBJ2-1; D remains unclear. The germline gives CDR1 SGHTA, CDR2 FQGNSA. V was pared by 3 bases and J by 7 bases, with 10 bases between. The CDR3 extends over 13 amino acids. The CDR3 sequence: CASSFKPGNEQFF. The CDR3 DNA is TGTGCCAGCAGCTTCAAACCCGGTAATGAGCAGTTCTTC.

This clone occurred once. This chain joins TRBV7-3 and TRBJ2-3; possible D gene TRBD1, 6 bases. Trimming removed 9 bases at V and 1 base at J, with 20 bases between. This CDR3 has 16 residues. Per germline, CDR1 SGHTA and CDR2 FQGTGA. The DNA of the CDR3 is TGTGCCAGGCCGCGTGAGGGGGATAATGGCACAGATACGCAGTATTTT. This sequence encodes CARPREGDNGTDTQYF.

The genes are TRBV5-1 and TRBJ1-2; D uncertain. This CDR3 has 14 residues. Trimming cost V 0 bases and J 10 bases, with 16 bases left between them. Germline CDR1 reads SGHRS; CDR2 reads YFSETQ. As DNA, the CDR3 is TGCGCCAGCAGCTTGGGAGGTATCGAAACCGCCTACACCTTC. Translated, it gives CASSLGGIETAYTF.

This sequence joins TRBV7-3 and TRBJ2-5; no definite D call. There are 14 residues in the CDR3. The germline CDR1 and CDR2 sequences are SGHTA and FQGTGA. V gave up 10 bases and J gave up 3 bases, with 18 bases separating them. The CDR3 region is CANPFQSGEETQYF. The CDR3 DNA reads TGTGCCAACCCTTTCCAGTCCGGAGAAGAGACCCAGTACTTC.

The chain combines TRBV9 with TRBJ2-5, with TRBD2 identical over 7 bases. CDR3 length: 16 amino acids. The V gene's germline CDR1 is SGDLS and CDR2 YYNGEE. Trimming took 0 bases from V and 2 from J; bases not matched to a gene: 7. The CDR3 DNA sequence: TGTGCCAGCAGCGTAGTGGGACTAACCGATCAAGAGACCCAGTACTTC. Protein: CASSVVGLTDQETQYF.

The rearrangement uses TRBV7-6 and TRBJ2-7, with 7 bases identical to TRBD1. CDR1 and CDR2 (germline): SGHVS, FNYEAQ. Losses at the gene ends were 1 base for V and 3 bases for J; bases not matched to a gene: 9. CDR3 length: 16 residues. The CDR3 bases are TGTGCCAGCAGCTTAGAAGCAGGGGGTGGATACTACGAGCAGTACTTC. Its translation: CASSLEAGGGYYEQYF.

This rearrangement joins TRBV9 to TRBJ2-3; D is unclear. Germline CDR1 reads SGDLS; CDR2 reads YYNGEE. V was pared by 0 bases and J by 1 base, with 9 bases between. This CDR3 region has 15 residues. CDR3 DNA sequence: TGTGCCAGCAGCGTAGCTTCCCAGGGCACAGATACGCAGTATTTT. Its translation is CASSVASQGTDTQYF.

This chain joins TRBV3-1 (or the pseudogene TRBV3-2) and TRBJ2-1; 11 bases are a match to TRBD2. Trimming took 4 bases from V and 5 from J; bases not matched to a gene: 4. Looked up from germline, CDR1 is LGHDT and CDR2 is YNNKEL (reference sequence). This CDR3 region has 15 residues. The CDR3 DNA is TGTGCCAGCAGCCCGACTAGCGGGGTCGACAATGAGCAGTTCTTC. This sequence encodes CASSPTSGVDNEQFF.